The source of this TCR beta chain is a study of T-cell memory formation after mild COVID-19. Study-wide context: For the most part, TCR clusters were specific to one donor.

The CDR3 runs to 14 residues. After removal of 0 bases from V and 3 bases from J, the junction contained 3 bases not matched to a gene. Looked up from germline, CDR1 is SGDLS and CDR2 is YYNGEE. TCRdb re-called the 5' RACE reads with MiXCR, one entry per CDR3 protein. Of around 340,000 distinct CDR3 sequences detected, around 21% appear once; the ten largest clones hold around 13%. Specimen: PBMCs or a T cell subset sorted from them (not recorded which). This sequence was found in an adult woman who had mild COVID-19 (a few samples of this study predate the infection). Cell type and time point are not known. V gene TRBV9 combines with J gene TRBJ2-7; 7 nucleotides line up with TRBD1. The CDR3 region is CASSVAGGDYEQYF. The CDR3 region has the DNA TGTGCCAGCAGCGTAGCAGGGGGAGACTACGAGCAGTACTTC.